The rows below give T cell receptor beta chains drawn from one sample of a study of OX40 agonist ivuxolimab in advanced cancers. Method: immunoSEQ multiplex PCR; TCRdb's copy keeps in-frame clones and lacks some. The sample consists of tens of thousands of clones, approximately 86% of them appearing once. Sample: CD4+ or CD8+ T cells sorted from blood, taken in a trial of the OX40 agonist ivuxolimab. These receptors were taken from an adult with an advanced solid tumor such as melanoma, head and neck, liver or kidney cancer. Both conserved end residues are part of each CDR3. Fields, in order: J gene, clone size, D gene, V gene, CDR3 protein, CDR3 DNA. D genes are given only for firm matches. Expanded clones are given a class, and other clones once, few, many or no size at all.

>TRBJ2-7|NA|NA|TRBV7-9
CASSLVGQLGYEQYF
TGTGCCAGCAGCTTAGTAGGACAGTTGGGTTACGAGCAGTACTTC
>TRBJ2-1|NA|TRBD2|TRBV4-3
CASSQGGTSGFYNEQFF
TGCGCCAGCAGCCAAGGGGGGACTAGCGGGTTCTACAATGAGCAGTTCTTC
>TRBJ2-3|NA|TRBD2|TRBV7-2
CASSFSWWGGSTDTQYF
TGTGCCAGCAGCTTTTCATGGTGGGGGGGGAGCACAGATACGCAGTATTTT
>TRBJ1-3|NA|NA|TRBV11-1
CASSFGGTGNTIYF
TGTGCCAGCAGCTTTGGGGGAACTGGAAACACCATATATTTT
>TRBJ2-3|NA|NA|TRBV9
CASSVASGSYTDTQYF
TGTGCCAGCAGCGTAGCCTCGGGATCCTACACAGATACGCAGTATTTT
>TRBJ1-1|NA|NA|TRBV7-3
CASSLSRGTEAFF
TGTGCCAGCAGCTTAAGCCGGGGAACTGAAGCTTTCTTT
>TRBJ2-7|NA|NA|TRBV6-5
CASSPDPTYEQYF
TGTGCCAGCAGTCCGGACCCCACCTACGAGCAGTACTTC
>TRBJ2-5|NA|TRBD2|TRBV20-1
CSRAAGETQYF
TGCAGCAGGGCAGCGGGGGAGACCCAGTACTTC
>TRBJ2-2|NA|TRBD1|TRBV6-5
CASSHGTANTGELFF
TGTGCCAGCAGTCACGGGACAGCGAACACCGGGGAGCTGTTTTTT
>TRBJ1-5|once|TRBD1|TRBV6-5
CASRQGIYQPQHF
TGTGCCAGCCGACAGGGGATTTATCAGCCCCAGCATTTT
>TRBJ2-3|NA|TRBD2|TRBV19
CASSIDLAGGGDTQYF
TGTGCCAGTAGTATAGATCTAGCGGGAGGGGGGGATACGCAGTATTTT
>TRBJ2-3|NA|NA|TRBV7-2
CASRQTSTDTQYF
TGTGCCAGCAGACAGACAAGCACAGATACGCAGTATTTT